A selection of T cell receptor beta chains follows, all from one sample in a study of cytomegalovirus exposure and HLA in healthy donors. Assay used: immunoSEQ multiplex PCR; TCRdb lists only in-frame clones, some missing. The sample comprises about 150,000 clones, more than 70% of which are singletons, and roughly 6.3% rests with the top ten. The sequenced sample consisted of PBMCs. The receptors here all came from a male donor in good health and CMV-seropositive. CDR3s include the opening cysteine and the closing phenylalanine or tryptophan. D genes are given only for firm matches. Part of the rows lack a size; the others show once, few, many or a class for expanded clones.

j_call clone_size v_call d_call cdr3_aa cdr3_nt
TRBJ2-1 NA TRBV7-9 TRBD2 CASSESGSPYNEQFF TGTGCCAGCAGCGAAAGCGGGAGCCCCTACAATGAGCAGTTCTTC
TRBJ1-3 NA TRBV9 NA CASSSSSGNTIYF TGTGCCAGCAGCTCCTCCTCTGGAAACACCATATATTTT
TRBJ2-1 NA TRBV6-4 TRBD2 CASSERGLAGFEQFF TGTGCCAGCAGTGAAAGGGGACTAGCGGGATTTGAGCAGTTCTTC
TRBJ1-2 NA TRBV9 NA CASGVTRTGIKANYGYTF TGTGCCAGCGGCGTCACCCGAACAGGGATCAAGGCTAACTATGGCTACACCTTC
TRBJ2-1 NA TRBV5-6 NA CASSTGTTEFF TGTGCCAGCAGCACCGGGACAACGGAGTTCTTC
TRBJ1-2 NA TRBV9 NA CASSEGLERFSANYGYTF TGTGCCAGCAGCGAGGGGTTGGAGCGCTTTTCGGCGAACTATGGCTACACCTTC
TRBJ2-4 few TRBV10-3 TRBD2 CAISDYWEGAKNIQYF TGTGCCATCAGTGATTACTGGGAGGGGGCCAAAAACATTCAGTACTTC
TRBJ2-3 NA TRBV7-2 NA CASSLARTDTQYF TGTGCCAGCAGCTTAGCGCGGACAGATACGCAGTATTTT
TRBJ2-1 NA TRBV10-3 TRBD2 CAISRGLAGGTYNEQFF TGTGCCATCAGCCGAGGATTAGCGGGAGGTACCTACAATGAGCAGTTCTTC
TRBJ2-7 NA TRBV13 TRBD1 CASSADRAASYEQYF TGTGCCAGCAGCGCGGACAGGGCCGCGTCCTACGAGCAGTACTTC
TRBJ2-2 NA TRBV7-3 TRBD2 CASSREVGLGYGELFF TGTGCCAGCAGTCGAGAGGTCGGACTAGGGTACGGGGAGCTGTTTTTT
TRBJ1-2 NA TRBV19 NA CASSRGTVGYTF TGTGCCAGTAGCCGAGGAACGGTTGGCTACACCTTC
TRBJ1-1 NA TRBV7-9 NA CASSYNREAFF TGTGCCAGCAGCTACAACAGGGAAGCTTTCTTT
TRBJ2-1 NA TRBV6-4 TRBD2 CASSDGTSGLNEQFF TGTGCCAGCAGTGACGGGACTAGCGGCTTAAATGAGCAGTTCTTC
TRBJ1-3 few TRBV7-8 NA CASSLGRLSGNTIYF TGTGCCAGCAGCTTAGGCAGGCTATCTGGAAACACCATATATTTT
TRBJ1-6 NA TRBV21-1 NA CASSKGVGVGYNSPLHF TGTGCCAGCAGCAAAGGTGTCGGGGTCGGATACAATTCACCCCTCCACTTT
TRBJ2-7 NA TRBV6-6 TRBD1 CASSPDRVPSEQYF TGTGCCAGCAGTCCGGACAGGGTCCCTAGCGAGCAGTACTTC
TRBJ1-2 NA TRBV5-6 TRBD1 CASSGQGGVYGYTF TGTGCCAGCAGCGGACAGGGGGGGGTCTATGGCTACACCTTC
TRBJ2-1 few TRBV18 TRBD2 CASQLAGTSGNNEQFF TGTGCCAGCCAACTAGCCGGGACTAGCGGAAACAATGAGCAGTTCTTC
TRBJ2-5 NA TRBV7-2 TRBD2 CASSLAGTSGRSETQYF TGTGCCAGCAGCTTAGCCGGGACTAGCGGGAGATCAGAGACCCAGTACTTC
TRBJ1-1 NA TRBV2 TRBD1 CASRADRDNEAFF TGTGCCAGCAGGGCGGACAGGGATAACGAAGCTTTCTTT
TRBJ1-1 NA TRBV7-9 NA CSSSLESPEAFF TGTTCCAGCAGCTTAGAGAGCCCTGAAGCTTTCTTT
TRBJ2-7 NA TRBV13 TRBD2 CASSFGLAGVRYEQYF TGCGCCAGCAGCTTCGGACTAGCGGGGGTCAGGTACGAGCAGTACTTC
TRBJ1-2 NA TRBV7-2 TRBD1 CASSTRPGTGSYGYTF TGTGCCAGCAGCACCCGACCCGGGACAGGGAGCTATGGCTACACCTTC
TRBJ2-7 NA TRBV28 TRBD2 CASSFGLREVSYEQYF TGTGCCAGCAGTTTCGGTTTGCGGGAGGTCTCCTACGAGCAGTACTTC
TRBJ2-7 NA TRBV27 NA CASSFVGQAYEQYF TGTGCCAGCAGTTTCGTGGGACAAGCCTACGAGCAGTACTTC
TRBJ2-3 once TRBV7-9 NA CSSSPTADTQYF TGTTCCAGCAGTCCTACCGCAGATACGCAGTATTTT
TRBJ2-6 NA TRBV9 TRBD2 CASSVGLQLATGANVLTF TGTGCCAGCAGCGTCGGACTCCAACTAGCGACTGGGGCCAACGTCCTGACTTTC
TRBJ2-7 NA TRBV14 NA CASSPRFEGEQYF TGTGCCAGCAGCCCCAGGTTCGAGGGCGAGCAGTACTTC
TRBJ1-1 NA TRBV5-1 NA CASSFSPVMNTEAFF TGCGCCAGCAGCTTCTCGCCGGTAATGAACACTGAAGCTTTCTTT
TRBJ2-2 NA TRBV6-6 NA CASSYLRDNTGELFF TGTGCCAGCAGTTACTTGCGGGATAACACCGGGGAGCTGTTTTTT
TRBJ2-5 few TRBV6-5 TRBD2 CASTEAGGQETQYF TGTGCCAGTACCGAAGCGGGAGGACAAGAGACCCAGTACTTC
TRBJ1-3 few TRBV19 TRBD1 CASIRDSGNTIYF TGTGCCAGTATTAGGGACAGTGGAAACACCATATATTTT
TRBJ2-1 once TRBV7-9 NA CASRPSGIRDTYNEQFF TGTGCCAGCAGACCAAGCGGGATCAGGGACACCTACAATGAGCAGTTCTTC
TRBJ1-2 NA TRBV25-1 NA CASSEVLSYGYTF TGTGCCAGCAGTGAGGTTCTTAGCTATGGCTACACCTTC
TRBJ2-7 NA TRBV5-5 TRBD1 CASAQGQGAYEQYF TGTGCCAGCGCCCAGGGACAGGGGGCCTACGAGCAGTACTTC
TRBJ2-3 NA TRBV2 TRBD1 CASRRGDRGISGTDTQYF TGTGCCAGCAGGAGAGGGGACAGGGGAATCAGTGGCACAGATACGCAGTATTTT
TRBJ2-6 NA TRBV6-5 NA CASSSDSSGANVLTF TGTGCCAGCAGTTCCGACAGCTCTGGGGCCAACGTCCTGACTTTC
TRBJ2-7 NA TRBV7-9 NA CASSHGGEEQYF TGTGCCAGCAGCCATGGGGGCGAGGAGCAGTACTTC
TRBJ1-5 NA TRBV7-3 TRBD1 CASSPDRGGQPQHF TGTGCCAGCAGCCCGGACAGGGGGGGACAGCCCCAGCATTTT
TRBJ1-2 NA TRBV6-5 NA CASSYSRDRTQIGYTF TGTGCCAGCAGTTACTCGAGAGACCGGACTCAAATTGGCTACACCTTC
TRBJ1-3 NA TRBV5-1 NA CASSSGHLSGNTIYF TGCGCCAGCAGCTCGGGACATCTCTCTGGAAACACCATATATTTT
TRBJ2-7 NA TRBV5-1 TRBD1 CASRAGTGGDEQYF TGCGCCAGCAGGGCCGGGACAGGGGGCGACGAGCAGTACTTC
TRBJ2-7 NA TRBV23-1 TRBD1 CAKSGQGKDEQYF TGCGCCAAATCGGGACAGGGAAAGGACGAGCAGTACTTC
TRBJ2-7 once TRBV18 TRBD1 CASSPLVAGTGSYEQYF TGTGCCAGCTCACCGCTCGTCGCCGGGACAGGCTCCTACGAGCAGTACTTC
TRBJ2-1 NA TRBV7-8 TRBD1 CATSGQGVGIGEQFF TGTGCCACCTCCGGGCAGGGGGTAGGTATCGGTGAGCAGTTCTTC